These T cell receptor beta chains were read from a single sample in a study of blood T cell repertoires in COVID-19. Profiled with immunoSEQ multiplex PCR; TCRdb holds only in-frame clones, not every one. This sample has around 72,000 clones; about 87% occur once, and the top ten carry about 6%. Sequencing was done on a sample of peripheral blood. These receptors came from a woman aged 70-85 years with acute or convalescent COVID-19. The CDR3 runs from the conserved cysteine through the conserved F or W. D genes are given only for firm matches. Where a row states a size, it is once, few, many or the class of an expanded clone; other rows omit it.

d_gene | abundance | j_gene | v_gene | CDR3aa | CDR3nt
TRBD1 | - | TRBJ1-5 | TRBV19 | CATVAGQGSGNQPQHF | TGTGCCACAGTAGCGGGACAGGGATCGGGCAATCAGCCCCAGCATTTT
- | few | TRBJ2-7 | TRBV6-2/TRBV6-3 | CASSIPHVSYEQYF | TGTGCCAGCAGTATCCCCCATGTCTCCTACGAGCAGTACTTC
TRBD1 | - | TRBJ1-1 | TRBV20-1 | CSASVLGQGINAEAFF | TGCAGTGCTAGTGTTCTTGGACAGGGGATTAACGCTGAAGCTTTCTTT
TRBD1 | - | TRBJ1-1 | TRBV6-5 | CASSYDRDTEAFF | TGTGCCAGCAGTTACGACAGGGACACTGAAGCTTTCTTT
- | - | TRBJ2-7 | TRBV2 | CASSEAWTAASYEQYF | TGTGCCAGCAGTGAAGCGTGGACAGCTGCGTCCTACGAGCAGTACTTC
- | - | TRBJ2-5 | TRBV3-1/TRBV3-2 | CASTRDTKETQYF | TGTGCCAGCACACGGGACACAAAAGAGACCCAGTACTTC
- | - | TRBJ2-7 | TRBV5-1 | CAIPRGAPTYEQYF | TGCGCCATCCCACGGGGGGCTCCGACCTACGAGCAGTACTTC
TRBD1 | - | TRBJ2-6 | TRBV9 | CASSVGGTGTGANVLTF | TGTGCCAGCAGCGTAGGGGGGACAGGGACTGGGGCCAACGTCCTGACTTTC
- | - | TRBJ2-1 | TRBV3-1/TRBV3-2 | CASSLQGYSNNEQFF | TGTGCCAGCAGCCTACAGGGTTATTCGAACAATGAGCAGTTCTTC
- | - | TRBJ1-5 | TRBV12-3/TRBV12-4 | CASSFQYNQPQHF | TGTGCCAGCAGTTTCCAGTACAATCAGCCCCAGCATTTT
- | - | TRBJ1-2 | TRBV6-6 | CASTREALGSTNYGYTF | TGTGCCAGCACTCGAGAAGCCTTGGGCTCTACTAACTATGGCTACACCTTC
- | - | TRBJ2-3 | TRBV14 | CASSPLRTTNADTQYF | TGTGCCAGCAGCCCCCTGAGAACGACAAACGCAGATACGCAGTATTTT
- | - | TRBJ1-2 | TRBV10-3 | CAISEPLPEGPGYTF | TGTGCCATCAGTGAGCCCTTACCGGAGGGCCCTGGCTACACCTTC
TRBD1 | - | TRBJ1-3 | TRBV18 | CASSAGQSSGNTIYF | TGTGCCAGCTCAGCGGGACAGAGCTCTGGAAACACCATATATTTT
- | - | TRBJ1-2 | TRBV7-2 | CASSLAGGTNYGYTF | TGTGCCAGCAGCTTAGCGGGGGGTACTAACTATGGCTACACCTTC
TRBD2 | - | TRBJ2-3 | TRBV5-1 | CASSLVSSGGAGDTQYF | TGCGCCAGCAGCTTGGTATCGAGCGGGGGGGCCGGAGATACGCAGTATTTT
- | - | TRBJ1-1 | TRBV5-1 | CASSPAGGPTEAFF | TGCGCCAGCAGCCCGGCCGGCGGCCCAACTGAAGCTTTCTTT
- | - | TRBJ1-1 | TRBV20-1 | CSAREHEAFF | TGCAGTGCTAGAGAACATGAAGCTTTCTTT
TRBD2 | - | TRBJ2-1 | TRBV5-1 | CASSLAGPSYNEQFF | TGCGCCAGCAGCTTAGCGGGGCCCTCCTACAATGAGCAGTTCTTC
- | - | TRBJ2-1 | TRBV28 | CASSLQYNEQFF | TGTGCCAGCAGCCTACAGTACAATGAGCAGTTCTTC
- | - | TRBJ2-7 | TRBV18 | CASSRGGEGDEQYF | TGTGCCAGCTCACGGGGCGGGGAGGGGGACGAGCAGTACTTC
TRBD1 | - | TRBJ2-1 | TRBV5-5 | CASSSRTGSYNEQFF | TGTGCCAGCAGCTCAAGGACAGGGAGTTACAATGAGCAGTTCTTC
- | once | TRBJ2-3 | TRBV10-3 | CAISESGDSTDTQYF | TGTGCCATCAGTGAGTCGGGAGATTCCACAGATACGCAGTATTTT
TRBD1 | - | TRBJ2-7 | TRBV15 | CATSGDRGRGEQYF | TGTGCCACCAGCGGGGACAGGGGGCGAGGTGAGCAGTACTTC
- | - | TRBJ1-1 | TRBV7-2 | CASSARDLWDTEAFF | TGTGCCAGCAGCGCCCGGGACTTGTGGGACACTGAAGCTTTCTTT
- | - | TRBJ2-5 | TRBV9 | CASSDPTMNSAQETQYF | TGTGCCAGCAGCGACCCGACTATGAATTCTGCCCAAGAGACCCAGTACTTC
- | - | TRBJ1-2 | TRBV7-2 | CASSLRTEDNYGYTF | TGTGCCAGCAGCTTACGGACAGAAGATAACTATGGCTACACCTTC
TRBD1 | - | TRBJ1-1 | TRBV19 | CASSIRVRTGRGEAFF | TGTGCCAGTAGTATACGGGTCCGGACAGGTCGCGGGGAAGCTTTCTTT